These T cell receptor beta chains were read from a single sample in a study of T cells in Graves' hyperthyroidism and ophthalmopathy. MiXCR, applied by TCRdb to the multiplex PCR reads, yields one record per CDR3 protein. Among 250,000 to 300,000 distinct CDR3 sequences listed, approximately 18% were seen once. Sequencing used blood. The receptors shown here come from a man in his fifties with Graves' ophthalmopathy. Each CDR3 is given with its conserved first and last residue. The D gene is left open where the match is weak. Size is stated for part of the rows, as once, few or many counts, or as a class when the clone is expanded.

d_call j_call v_call clone_size cdr3_nt cdr3_aa
TRBD1 TRBJ1-6 TRBV10-3 few TGTGCCATCAGCCGACAGGGCAATTCACCCCTCCACTTT CAISRQGNSPLHF
NA TRBJ2-3 TRBV20-1 few TGCAGTGCTAGAGATATGCGGAACACAGATACGCAGTATTTT CSARDMRNTDTQYF
TRBD2 TRBJ2-3 TRBV7-2 few TGTGCCAGCAGCTTACGGGGGCGGGGGCGGGAGGTGGGAGATACGCAGTATTTT CASSLRGRGREVGDTQYF
NA TRBJ2-3 TRBV18 many TGTGCCAGCTCACCGTACGGCAATCACATCCCAGATACGCAGTATTTT CASSPYGNHIPDTQYF
TRBD2 TRBJ2-5 TRBV20-1 many TGCAGTGCTAGTCCCCGACTAGCGGGACAAGAGACCCAGTACTTC CSASPRLAGQETQYF
NA TRBJ2-7 TRBV13 few TGTGCCAGCAGCCGACCCCTGGGCCAGGCCGGCGACGAGCAGTACTTC CASSRPLGQAGDEQYF
NA TRBJ1-6 TRBV10-3 many TGTGCCATCAGTGAGTCCCGCGGGGAGATAGGCTCACCCCTCCACTTT CAISESRGEIGSPLHF
NA TRBJ2-7 TRBV7-9 many TGTGCCAGCAGCCCCTTTGGGCCCGGGACTCGGGCGTACGAGCAGTACTTC CASSPFGPGTRAYEQYF
NA TRBJ1-6 TRBV5-6 NA TGTGCCAGCAGCTGGAGCGGGACAAATGATTCACCCCTCCACTTT CASSWSGTNDSPLHF
TRBD1 TRBJ1-1 TRBV28 many TGTGCCAGCAGACAGGGGAGGACGAACACTGAAGCTTTCTTT CASRQGRTNTEAFF
NA TRBJ1-1 TRBV11-3 many TGTGCCAGCAGCTTACAGAACACTGAAGCTTTCTTT CASSLQNTEAFF
NA TRBJ2-7 TRBV5-1 many TGCGCCAGCAGCCCGGAGACAGCTGGGGGGAGGGAGCAGTACTTC CASSPETAGGREQYF
NA TRBJ1-2 TRBV6-1 few TGTGCCAGCTATAGTTCCAAAGACTATGGCTACACCTTC CASYSSKDYGYTF
TRBD2 TRBJ2-1 TRBV12-3/TRBV12-4 NA TGTGCCAGCAATCTAGCGGGACTGAGCTCCTACAATGAGCAGTTCTTC CASNLAGLSSYNEQFF
NA TRBJ2-3 TRBV7-6 many TGTGCCAGCAGCTCTGGGGGGCCCAGCACAGATACGCAGTATTTT CASSSGGPSTDTQYF
TRBD1 TRBJ1-3 TRBV6-9 NA TGTGCCAGCAGTTACGGGACGGGACAGGGAGATGGAAACACCATATATTTT CASSYGTGQGDGNTIYF
NA TRBJ2-7 TRBV15 NA TGTGCCACCAGCAGAGATGCTTCCTACGAGCAGTACTTC CATSRDASYEQYF
NA TRBJ1-4 TRBV6-2/TRBV6-3 few TGTGCCAGCGGCTCGAGGACAGCCGCAACTAATGCAAAACTGTTTTTT CASGSRTAATNAKLFF
TRBD1 TRBJ1-1 TRBV20-1 many TGCAGTGCTCAGGACAGGGAATTAGCTTTCTTT CSAQDRELAFF
TRBD1 TRBJ1-3 TRBV6-2/TRBV6-3 NA TGTGCCAGCAGCAGAATGGGACAGGGAAACACCATATATTTT CASSRMGQGNTIYF
NA TRBJ2-2 TRBV7-9 NA TGTGCCAGCAGCTCCCTGGCAGGGGACACCGGGGAGCTGTTTTTT CASSSLAGDTGELFF
TRBD2 TRBJ2-1 TRBV28 many TGTGCCAGCAGTTTATTACCTAGCGGGAACAATGAGCAGTTCTTC CASSLLPSGNNEQFF
NA TRBJ2-3 TRBV27 NA TGTGCCAGCAGTTTATCGTACAGTCGGGGGCCAGATACGCAGTATTTT CASSLSYSRGPDTQYF
TRBD1 TRBJ2-7 TRBV6-1 few TGTGCCAGCAGTGAACGACAGGGGGCTTGGGAGCAGTACTTC CASSERQGAWEQYF
NA TRBJ2-7 TRBV7-9 many TGTGCCAGCAGCTTACCCGGCCTACCCTACGAGCAGTACTTC CASSLPGLPYEQYF
NA TRBJ2-6 TRBV19 NA TGTGCCAGTAGTACCTTACAGGTCTCTGGGGCCAACGTCCTGACTTTC CASSTLQVSGANVLTF
NA TRBJ1-6 TRBV6-2/TRBV6-3 many TGTGCCAGCAGTTACACCGGGCAGGGTTCACCCCTCCACTTT CASSYTGQGSPLHF
TRBD1 TRBJ2-7 TRBV5-4 NA TGTGCCAGCAGCGGCCGGGACAGAAGCCAATACGAGCAGTACTTC CASSGRDRSQYEQYF
NA TRBJ2-7 TRBV2 many TGTGCCAGCAGTGACGGCGATGAGGCCTACGAGCAGTACTTC CASSDGDEAYEQYF
NA TRBJ1-6 TRBV10-2 NA TGCGCCAGCAGTGATCAAGATTCACCCCTCCACTTT CASSDQDSPLHF
TRBD1 TRBJ1-2 TRBV2 few TGTGCCAGCAGTTATCGGCCGGGACAGGTCGTTGATGGCTACACCTTC CASSYRPGQVVDGYTF
NA TRBJ2-2 TRBV10-3 NA TGTGCCATCACGGACAAGGTCCATAACACCGGGGAGCTGTTTTTT CAITDKVHNTGELFF
TRBD1 TRBJ2-1 TRBV28 many TGTGCCAGCAGTTCTCCGAAACAGGGGAGTGAGCAGTTCTTC CASSSPKQGSEQFF
TRBD1 TRBJ2-5 TRBV10-3 many TGTGCCATCAGTGATGTTGGGACAGCCGAAGAGACCCAGTACTTC CAISDVGTAEETQYF
NA TRBJ2-1 TRBV5-1 many TGCGCCAGCAGCCCGGACGGTGGGAGATGGGATGAGCAGTTCTTC CASSPDGGRWDEQFF
NA TRBJ2-3 TRBV4-1 few TGCGCCAGCAGCCCCCAGATGGGCACAGATACGCAGTATTTT CASSPQMGTDTQYF
NA TRBJ2-1 TRBV6-1 NA TGTGCCAGCAGCGAATACCGAGAACTAGACTACAATGAGCAGTTCTTC CASSEYRELDYNEQFF
TRBD2 TRBJ2-1 TRBV20-1 few TGCAGTGCAACTGGGACTAGCGGGACCTACAATGAGCAGTTCTTC CSATGTSGTYNEQFF
NA TRBJ2-7 TRBV6-1 few TGTGCCAGCAGTGAGAGTAGCGAGCAGTACTTC CASSESSEQYF
NA TRBJ1-1 TRBV7-8 many TGTGCCAGCAGCCCCGAGGACCGATACACTGAAGCTTTCTTT CASSPEDRYTEAFF
NA TRBJ1-2 TRBV7-2 NA TGTGCCAGCAGCTTGGACACAGTCTATGGCTACACCTTC CASSLDTVYGYTF
TRBD2 TRBJ2-1 TRBV10-3 NA TGTGCCATCAGTGACCTTCTAGCGGGAGTCGACAATGAGCAGTTCTTC CAISDLLAGVDNEQFF